This TCR beta chain was observed in a study of shared clonotypes between healthy human individuals. The assay was immunoSEQ multiplex PCR, and TCRdb's table has in-frame clones only and misses some. Of more than 2 million clones in the sample, 85% to 95% are singletons; the top ten hold 0.1% to 0.15%. J lost 7 bases, V lost 4 bases, and 7 bases had no gene match. Germline CDR1 reads LNHDA; CDR2 reads SQIVND (reference sequence). The CDR3 spans 14 residues. V usage is TRBV19 and J usage is TRBJ2-7, with TRBD1 matching 10 bases. The clonotype comes from a man between 18 and 29 years old in good health. What was sequenced was naive CD4+ T cells sorted from blood. Subset noted: CD45RA+ positively selected. The chain's CDR3 is CASSTGQGFVEQYF. For the CDR3, the DNA is TGTGCCAGTAGTACGGGACAGGGGTTCGTAGAGCAGTACTTC.